This is a list of T cell receptor beta chains from one sample in a study of T-cell reconstitution after alpha-beta-depleted transplantation in children. TCRdb fed the PCR reads into MiXCR, producing one record per CDR3 protein. The data show some 390,000 distinct CDR3 sequences, roughly 22% seen once. Specimen: PBMCs from the stem cell graft donor, collected from the stem cell graft. The receptors stem from a human donor who donated a stem cell graft to a child with acute myeloid leukemia. Each CDR3 is given with its conserved first and last residue. Fields, in order: CDR3 protein, V gene.

CASSYTGPQETQYF,TRBV5-1
CASSLTRFGGQPQHF,TRBV28
CASSIGVNYEQYF,TRBV19
CASSQDSGTRVTDTQYF,TRBV3-1
CASSPLLSGYNEQFF,TRBV7-3
CASSAWDNQPQHF,TRBV6-1
CASSVTLNNEQFF,TRBV2
CSAEHRDSYTDTQYF,TRBV20-1
CASSQAPQPNTGELFF,TRBV9
CSVGGGRAGGGEQYF,TRBV29-1
CASRQGPGEYNEQFF,TRBV12-3/TRBV12-4
CSVGEYEQFF,TRBV29-1
CASSSTTLNTGELFF,TRBV5-6
CASREGSRSPLHF,TRBV28
CASSPGTGFVQETQYF,TRBV7-2